The 11 T cell receptor beta chains in this list originate from one sample, sequenced in a study of T cells in localized non-small cell lung cancer. Here immunoSEQ multiplex PCR was the method, and the copy in TCRdb shows in-frame clones only, minus some. Among about 29,000 clones listed, 70% to 90% were seen once. The sample here was peripheral blood, taken before any cancer treatment. The receptor set was obtained from a woman aged 40 to 75 with stage I lung adenocarcinoma.

The genes are TRBV2 and TRBJ2-5, with D perhaps being TRBD1 or TRBD2 (6 bases each). Germline values: CDR1 SNHLY, CDR2 FYNNEI. V lost 2 bases and J 4 bases, leaving 17 bases between the germline ends. The CDR3 totals 16 residues. The CDR3 region is CASSERGASRGETQYF. The CDR3 nucleotides are TGTGCCAGCAGTGAAAGGGGGGCTAGCCGGGGAGAGACCCAGTACTTC.

This chain joins TRBV2 and TRBJ2-2; TRBD1 might be the D (6 bases). The CDR3 runs to 13 residues. Trimming cost V 8 bases and J 6 bases, with 13 bases left between them. Germline V CDR1 and CDR2: SNHLY, FYNNEI. CDR3 protein: CASQGLGPGELFF. DNA of the CDR3: TGTGCCAGCCAGGGGTTGGGACCCGGGGAGCTGTTTTTT.

For the CDR3, the DNA is TGTGCCAGCAGAGGGACTAGGGGCGAGCAGTACTTC. This encodes CASRGTRGEQYF. This sequence joins TRBV11-2 and TRBJ2-7; 8 nucleotides line up with TRBD2. CDR3 size: 12 residues. Germline lookup yields CDR1 SGHAT and CDR2 FQNNGV. The V gene end was trimmed by 6 bases and the J gene end by 6 bases; junction bases not matched to a gene: 4.

This sequence joins TRBV29-1 and TRBJ1-3; D not resolved. The CDR3 runs 12 residues. Trimming pared 4 bases from V and 4 bases from J, leaving 8 bases between. CDR1 SQVTM and CDR2 ANQGSEA come from the germline V gene. The CDR3 bases are TGCAGCGTTGCAGCGGACGGAAACACCATATATTTT. This translates into CSVAADGNTIYF.

The rearrangement joins TRBV15 to TRBJ2-3; 9 bases map to TRBD2. CDR1 and CDR2 from the germline V gene are LNHNV and YYDKDF (reference sequence). V lost 0 bases, J lost 1 base, and 8 bases stayed unmatched. The CDR3 loop spans 18 amino acids. CDR3 region: CATSRELYSSGGTDTQYF. CDR3 in DNA: TGTGCCACCAGCAGAGAACTCTACTCTAGCGGGGGCACAGATACGCAGTATTTT.

J is TRBJ1-1 and V is TRBV7-8; TRBD1 aligns across 9 bases. V lost 6 bases and J lost 2; bases outside the gene matches: 7. Germline V gene sequence: CDR1 SGHVS, CDR2 FQNEAQ. This CDR3 spans 15 amino acids. CDR3 DNA: TGTGCCAGCAGTCAGTGGACAGGGGCAAACACTGAAGCTTTCTTT. Protein product: CASSQWTGANTEAFF.

This clone appeared a few times. This chain uses TRBV7-2 with TRBJ2-5, with 8 nucleotides matching TRBD1. This CDR3 has 16 residues. V lost 4 bases and J lost 3; bases outside the gene matches: 10. In germline, CDR1 is SGHTA, CDR2 FQGNSA. The CDR3: CASSYPLTGVKETQYF. The CDR3 DNA reads as TGTGCCAGCAGCTACCCCCTGACAGGGGTTAAAGAGACCCAGTACTTC.

The CDR3 DNA is TGTGCCAGCAGCCCCGGGAAGAAGACAGGGGGCCATGAAAAACTGTTTTTT. This codes for CASSPGKKTGGHEKLFF. The chain has TRBV7-9 and TRBJ1-4; 10 positions agree with TRBD1. J lost 6 bases, V lost 5 bases, and 12 bases had no gene match. Germline CDR1 SEHNR, CDR2 FQNEAQ (reference sequence). The CDR3 has 17 amino acids.

The chain combines TRBV19 with TRBJ2-3, with 7 bases fitting TRBD2. After removal of 8 bases from V and 1 base from J, the junction contained 9 bases not matched to a gene. CDR3 length equals 15 residues. The V gene's germline CDR1 is LNHDA and CDR2 SQIVND (reference sequence). CDR3 coding DNA: TGTGCCAGTCGGGAGACTAGCCGGGGCACAGATACGCAGTATTTT. It codes for CASRETSRGTDTQYF.

V and J are TRBV7-3 and TRBJ2-1, with 11 positions matching TRBD2. J lost 9 bases, V lost 5 bases, and 12 bases had no gene match. This CDR3 comprises 16 residues. Per germline, CDR1 SGHTA and CDR2 FQGTGA. The CDR3 sequence: CASSDLSGRARGEQFF. Written as DNA, the CDR3 is TGTGCCAGCAGCGACCTTAGCGGGAGGGCCAGAGGTGAGCAGTTCTTC. Looking up the rest from reference TRBV7-3 and TRBJ2-1 gives the full variable domain: GAGVSQTPSNKVTEKGKYVELRCDPISGHTALYWYRQSLGQGPEFLIYFQGTGAADDSGLPNDRFFAVRPEGSVSTLKIQRTERGDSAVYLCASSDLSGRARGEQFFGPGTRLTVL.

This sequence joins TRBV7-6 and TRBJ2-3, with a possible D match to TRBD2 (6 bases). The germline V gene encodes CDR1 SGHVS and CDR2 FNYEAQ. V dropped 2 bases and J dropped 8 bases, with 23 bases sitting between them. CDR3 length equals 17 residues. CDR3 amino acids: CASSLRDDPDLGGTQYF. CDR3 in DNA: TGTGCCAGCAGCTTAAGGGACGACCCTGACCTCGGGGGTACGCAGTATTTT.